What follows are 7 T cell receptor beta chains derived from one specimen sequenced in a study of shared clonotypes between healthy human individuals. The method was immunoSEQ multiplex PCR; TCRdb's version includes in-frame clones alone and lacks a portion of them. The table has millions of clones, around 94% seen once. What was sequenced was naive CD4+ T cells sorted from blood. Regarding subset: CD45RA+ positively selected. All receptors derive from a man aged 18 to 29 in good health.

The chain has TRBV27 and TRBJ2-3; 8 bases are a match to TRBD1. The ends lost 8 bases at V and 6 bases at J; junction bases unmatched: 13. This CDR3 spans 15 amino acids. The germline gives CDR1 MNHEY, CDR2 SMNVEV (reference sequence). In DNA form, the CDR3 reads TGTGCCAGCTGGCTCGGGACAGGTTATGTTGATACGCAGTATTTT. Its translation is CASWLGTGYVDTQYF.

The gene calls are TRBV7-2 and TRBJ2-2; weak D call: TRBD2 (6 bases). Trimming took 2 bases from V and 4 from J, leaving 14 bases between them. Germline V gene lookup returns CDR1 SGHTA and CDR2 FQGNSA. CDR3 length: 16 amino acids. The CDR3 is CASSLFTLAITGELFF. The CDR3 DNA is TGTGCCAGCAGCTTATTTACTCTAGCGATCACCGGGGAGCTGTTTTTT.

This clone was counted between two and nine times. This rearrangement joins TRBV2 to TRBJ2-7; D not resolved. With 3 bases removed from V and 4 bases from J, the gap between germline ends came to 7 bases. Germline loops: CDR1 SNHLY, CDR2 FYNNEI. The CDR3 totals 12 residues. The CDR3 reads CASSDWRYEQYF. Here the CDR3 DNA reads TGTGCCAGCAGTGACTGGCGGTACGAGCAGTACTTC.

The chain is built from TRBV19 and TRBJ2-1; unclear D gene. There are 14 residues in the CDR3. Germline CDR1 is LNHDA and CDR2 is SQIVND (reference sequence). Between the trimmed V and J ends, which lost 6 bases and 5 bases, there was a span of 14 bases. The CDR3 DNA is TGTGCCAGTAGCGGTTGGAAATCCGACAATGAGCAGTTCTTC. Translated: CASSGWKSDNEQFF. Full variable domain (remainder filled in from reference TRBV19 and TRBJ2-1): DGGITQSPKYLFRKEGQNVTLSCEQNLNHDAMYWYRQDPGQGLRLIYYSQIVNDFQKGDIAEGYSVSREKKESFPLTVTSAQKNPTAFYLCASSGWKSDNEQFFGPGTRLTVL.

V is TRBV30 and J is TRBJ2-7; D is undetermined. This CDR3 has 12 amino acids. Trimming took 6 bases from V and 0 from J, leaving 9 bases between them. Germline loops: CDR1 GTSNPN, CDR2 SVGIG (reference sequence). The CDR3 reads CACATFSYEQYF. CDR3 in DNA: TGTGCCTGCGCGACGTTCTCCTACGAGCAGTACTTC.

The chain combines TRBV25-1 with TRBJ2-5, with TRBD2 identical over 8 bases. The germline CDR1 and CDR2 sequences are MGHDK and SYGVNS. This CDR3 has 15 amino acids. The V segment lost 5 bases and the J segment 2 bases; nucleotides outside the gene matches: 7. The CDR3 loop is CASSPSGGNQETQYF. The CDR3 DNA reads as TGTGCCAGCAGTCCTTCGGGAGGGAATCAAGAGACCCAGTACTTC.

V usage is TRBV25-1 and J usage is TRBJ2-3; 9 bases agree with TRBD1. Germline trimming cut 6 bases from V and 1 base from J; bases unmatched to any gene: 5. The CDR3 runs 15 residues. Germline CDR1 MGHDK, CDR2 SYGVNS. The CDR3 nucleotides read TGTGCCAGCAGCCCGACAGGGGGAGGCACAGATACGCAGTATTTT. This codes for CASSPTGGGTDTQYF.